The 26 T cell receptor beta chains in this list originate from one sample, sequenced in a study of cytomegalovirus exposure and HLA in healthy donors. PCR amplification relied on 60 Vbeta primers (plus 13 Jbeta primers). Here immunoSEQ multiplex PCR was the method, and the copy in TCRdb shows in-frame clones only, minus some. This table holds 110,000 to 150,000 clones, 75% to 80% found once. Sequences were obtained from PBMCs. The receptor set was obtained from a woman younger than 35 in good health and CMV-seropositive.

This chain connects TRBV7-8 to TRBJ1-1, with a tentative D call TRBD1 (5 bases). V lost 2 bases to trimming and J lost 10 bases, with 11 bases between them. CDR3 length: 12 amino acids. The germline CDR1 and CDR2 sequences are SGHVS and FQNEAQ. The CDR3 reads CASSLPDSAAFF. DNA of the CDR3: TGTGCCAGCAGCTTACCAGACAGTGCAGCTTTCTTT.

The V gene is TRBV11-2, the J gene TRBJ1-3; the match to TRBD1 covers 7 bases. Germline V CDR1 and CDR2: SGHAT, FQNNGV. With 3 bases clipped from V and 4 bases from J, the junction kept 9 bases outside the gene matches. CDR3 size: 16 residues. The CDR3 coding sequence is TGTGCCAGCAGCTTTCATCGACAGGGAGGAGGAAACACCATATATTTT. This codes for CASSFHRQGGGNTIYF.

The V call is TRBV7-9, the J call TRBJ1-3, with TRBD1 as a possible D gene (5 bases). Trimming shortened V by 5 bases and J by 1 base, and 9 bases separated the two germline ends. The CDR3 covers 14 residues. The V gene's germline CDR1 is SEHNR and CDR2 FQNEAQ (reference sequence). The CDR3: CASSPTDSGNTIYF. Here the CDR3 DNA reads TGTGCCAGCAGCCCGACAGATTCTGGAAACACCATATATTTT.

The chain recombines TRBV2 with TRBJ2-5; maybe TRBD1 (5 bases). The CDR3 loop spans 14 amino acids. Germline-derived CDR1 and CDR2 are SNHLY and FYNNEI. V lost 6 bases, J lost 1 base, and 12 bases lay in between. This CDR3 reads CASRDPGIQETQYF. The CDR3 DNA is TGTGCCAGCAGGGACCCAGGGATCCAAGAGACCCAGTACTTC.

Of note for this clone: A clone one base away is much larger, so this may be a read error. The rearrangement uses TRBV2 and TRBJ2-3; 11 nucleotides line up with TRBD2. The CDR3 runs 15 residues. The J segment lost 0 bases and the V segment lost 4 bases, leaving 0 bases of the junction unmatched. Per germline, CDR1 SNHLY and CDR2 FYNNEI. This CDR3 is CASSGTSGSTDTQYF. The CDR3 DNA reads TGTGCCAGCAGTGGGACTAGCGGGAGCACAGATACGCAGTATTTT.

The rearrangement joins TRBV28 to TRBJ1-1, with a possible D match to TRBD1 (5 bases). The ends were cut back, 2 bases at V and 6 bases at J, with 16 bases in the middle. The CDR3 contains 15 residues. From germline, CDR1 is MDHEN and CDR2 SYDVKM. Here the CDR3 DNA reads TGTGCCAGCAGTTTAACAGGTGCCCGAAGAGCTGAAGCTTTCTTT. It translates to CASSLTGARRAEAFF. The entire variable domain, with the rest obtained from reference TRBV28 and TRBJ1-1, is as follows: DVKVTQSSRYLVKRTGEKVFLECVQDMDHENMFWYRQDPGLGLRLIYFSYDVKMKEKGDIPEGYSVSREKKERFSLILESASTNQTSMYLCASSLTGARRAEAFFGQGTRLTVV.

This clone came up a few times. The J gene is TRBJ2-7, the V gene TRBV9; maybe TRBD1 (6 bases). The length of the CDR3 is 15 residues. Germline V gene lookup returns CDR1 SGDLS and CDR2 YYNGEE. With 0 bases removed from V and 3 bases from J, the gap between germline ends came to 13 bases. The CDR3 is CASSVEGVAGYEQYF. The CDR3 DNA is TGTGCCAGCAGCGTAGAGGGGGTGGCGGGCTACGAGCAGTACTTC.

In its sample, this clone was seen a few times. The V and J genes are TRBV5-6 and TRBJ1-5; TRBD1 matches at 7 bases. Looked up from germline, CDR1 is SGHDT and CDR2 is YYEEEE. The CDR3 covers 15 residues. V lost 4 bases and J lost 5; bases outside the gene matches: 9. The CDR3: CASSEMDRLDQPQHF. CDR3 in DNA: TGTGCCAGCAGCGAAATGGACAGGCTTGATCAGCCCCAGCATTTT.

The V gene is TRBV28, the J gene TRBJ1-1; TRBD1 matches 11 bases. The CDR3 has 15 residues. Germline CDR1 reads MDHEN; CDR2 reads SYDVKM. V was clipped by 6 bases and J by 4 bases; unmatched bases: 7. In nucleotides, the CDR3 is TGTGCCAGCAGGGCAGGGACAGGGGGTAGCACTGAAGCTTTCTTT. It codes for CASRAGTGGSTEAFF.

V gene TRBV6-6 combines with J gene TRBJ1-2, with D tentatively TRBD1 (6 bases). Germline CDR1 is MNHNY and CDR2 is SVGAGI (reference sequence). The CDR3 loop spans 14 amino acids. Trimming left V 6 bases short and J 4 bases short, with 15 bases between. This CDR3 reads CASSLQADSYGYTF. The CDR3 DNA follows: TGTGCCAGCAGCCTACAGGCGGACAGCTATGGCTACACCTTC.

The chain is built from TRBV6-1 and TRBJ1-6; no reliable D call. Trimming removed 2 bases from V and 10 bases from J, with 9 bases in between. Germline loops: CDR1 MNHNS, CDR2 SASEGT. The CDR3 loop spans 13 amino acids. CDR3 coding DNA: TGTGCCAGCAGTGAACGGTGGGCCTCACCCCTCCACTTT. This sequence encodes CASSERWASPLHF.

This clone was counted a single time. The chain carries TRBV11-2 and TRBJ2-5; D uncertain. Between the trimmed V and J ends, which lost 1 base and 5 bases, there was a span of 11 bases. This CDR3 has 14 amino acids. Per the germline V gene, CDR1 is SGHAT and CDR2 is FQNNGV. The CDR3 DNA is TGTGCCAGCAGCTTAGTGGCTAGTTTGGAGACCCAGTACTTC. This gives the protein CASSLVASLETQYF.

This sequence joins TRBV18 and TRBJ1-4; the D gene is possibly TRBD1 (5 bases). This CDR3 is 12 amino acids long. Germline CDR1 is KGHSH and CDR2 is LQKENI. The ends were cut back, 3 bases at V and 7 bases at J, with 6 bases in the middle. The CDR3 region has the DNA TGTGCCAGCTCACCCCAGGGTGAAAAACTGTTTTTT. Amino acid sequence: CASSPQGEKLFF.

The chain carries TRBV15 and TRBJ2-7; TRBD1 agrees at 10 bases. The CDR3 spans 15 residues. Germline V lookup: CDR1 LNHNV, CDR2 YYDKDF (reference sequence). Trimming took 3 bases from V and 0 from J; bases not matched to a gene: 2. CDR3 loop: CATSSRQGASYEQYF. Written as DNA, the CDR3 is TGTGCCACCAGCAGTCGACAGGGGGCCTCCTACGAGCAGTACTTC.

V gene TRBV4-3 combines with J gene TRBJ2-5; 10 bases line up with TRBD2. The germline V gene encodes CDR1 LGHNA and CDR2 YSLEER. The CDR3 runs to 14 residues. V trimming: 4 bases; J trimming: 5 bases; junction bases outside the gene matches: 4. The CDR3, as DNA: TGCGCCAGCAGCCCAAGCGGGGGGGCGGAGACCCAGTACTTC. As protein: CASSPSGGAETQYF.

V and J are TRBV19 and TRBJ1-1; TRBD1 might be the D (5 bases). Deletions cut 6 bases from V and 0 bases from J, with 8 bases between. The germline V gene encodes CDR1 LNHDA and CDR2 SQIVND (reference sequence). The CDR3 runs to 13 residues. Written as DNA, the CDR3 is TGTGCCAGTAGAACGACAGTGAACACTGAAGCTTTCTTT. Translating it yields CASRTTVNTEAFF.

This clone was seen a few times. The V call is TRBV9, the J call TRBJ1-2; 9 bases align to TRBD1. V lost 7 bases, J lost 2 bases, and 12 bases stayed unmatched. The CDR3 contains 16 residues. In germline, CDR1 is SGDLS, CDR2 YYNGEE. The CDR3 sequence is CASGGQGFGRNYGYTF. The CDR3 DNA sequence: TGTGCCAGCGGGGGACAGGGCTTCGGCCGAAACTATGGCTACACCTTC. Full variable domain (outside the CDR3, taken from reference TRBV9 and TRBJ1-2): DSGVTQTPKHLITATGQRVTLRCSPRSGDLSVYWYQQSLDQGLQFLIQYYNGEERAKGNILERFSAQQFPDLHSELNLSSLELGDSALYFCASGGQGFGRNYGYTFGSGTRLTVV.

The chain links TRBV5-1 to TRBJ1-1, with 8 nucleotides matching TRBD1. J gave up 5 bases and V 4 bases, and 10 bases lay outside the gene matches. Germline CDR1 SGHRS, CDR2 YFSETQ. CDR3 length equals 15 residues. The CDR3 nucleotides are TGCGCCAGCAGCACCACCGGGACAGGAAGGACTGAAGCTTTCTTT. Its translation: CASSTTGTGRTEAFF.

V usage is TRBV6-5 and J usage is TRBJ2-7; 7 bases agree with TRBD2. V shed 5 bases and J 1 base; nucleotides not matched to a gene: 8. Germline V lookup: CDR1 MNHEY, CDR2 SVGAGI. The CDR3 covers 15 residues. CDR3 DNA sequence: TGTGCCAGCAGTCCCCTTGGGGGGGTGTCCTACGAGCAGTACTTC. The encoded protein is CASSPLGGVSYEQYF.

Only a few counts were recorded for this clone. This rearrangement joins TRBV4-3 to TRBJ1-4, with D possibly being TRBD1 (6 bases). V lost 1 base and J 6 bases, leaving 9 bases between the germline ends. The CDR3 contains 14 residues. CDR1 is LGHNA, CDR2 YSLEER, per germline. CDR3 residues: CASSQGGGDEKLFF. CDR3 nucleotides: TGCGCCAGCAGCCAAGGAGGGGGGGATGAAAAACTGTTTTTT.

In nucleotides, the CDR3 is TGTGCCAGCAGCGACAGACCTGGAAACACCATATATTTT. This translates into CASSDRPGNTIYF. V and J are TRBV9 and TRBJ1-3; no clear D. V lost 3 bases and J lost 2, with 6 bases in between. CDR3 size: 13 residues. CDR1 and CDR2 from the germline V gene are SGDLS and YYNGEE.

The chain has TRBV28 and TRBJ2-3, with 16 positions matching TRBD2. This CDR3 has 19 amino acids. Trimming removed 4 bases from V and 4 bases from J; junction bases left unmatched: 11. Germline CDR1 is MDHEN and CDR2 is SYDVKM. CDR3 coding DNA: TGTGCCAGCAGTTGGGGGCCCGGGACTAGCGGGGGGGCCTCAGATACGCAGTATTTT. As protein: CASSWGPGTSGGASDTQYF.

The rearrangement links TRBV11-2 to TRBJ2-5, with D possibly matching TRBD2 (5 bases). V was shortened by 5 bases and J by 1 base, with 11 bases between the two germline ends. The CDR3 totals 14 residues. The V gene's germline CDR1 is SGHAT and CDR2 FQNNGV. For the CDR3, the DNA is TGTGCCAGCAGCCCGGTCGGACTCCAAGAGACCCAGTACTTC. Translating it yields CASSPVGLQETQYF.

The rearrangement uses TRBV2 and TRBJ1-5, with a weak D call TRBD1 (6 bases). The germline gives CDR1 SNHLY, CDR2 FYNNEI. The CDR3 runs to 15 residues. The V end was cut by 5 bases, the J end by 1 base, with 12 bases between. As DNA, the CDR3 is TGTGCCAGCAGTACCGAGACAGGCAGCAATCAGCCCCAGCATTTT. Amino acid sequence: CASSTETGSNQPQHF.

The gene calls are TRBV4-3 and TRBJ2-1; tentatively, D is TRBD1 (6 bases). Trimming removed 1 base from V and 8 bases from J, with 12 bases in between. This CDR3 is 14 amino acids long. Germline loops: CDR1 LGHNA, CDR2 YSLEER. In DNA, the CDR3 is TGCGCCAGCAGCCAAGTTGCAGGGGCAGATGAGCAGTTCTTC. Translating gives CASSQVAGADEQFF.

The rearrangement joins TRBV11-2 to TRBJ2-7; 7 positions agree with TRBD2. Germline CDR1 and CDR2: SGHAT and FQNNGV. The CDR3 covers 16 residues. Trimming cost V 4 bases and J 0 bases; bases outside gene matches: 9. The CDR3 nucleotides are TGTGCCAGCAGCTCTTTTAGCGGGCTCAGCTCCTACGAGCAGTACTTC. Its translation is CASSSFSGLSSYEQYF.